What follows describes a single T cell receptor (beta chain). CDR3 size: 15 residues. Germline CDR1 reads MNHEY; CDR2 reads SMNVEV (reference sequence). The V end was cut by 4 bases, the J end by 0 bases, with 10 bases between. The sample originates from a study of blood T cell repertoires in COVID-19. In the study overall: The United States, Italy and Spain were the sources of the acute and convalescent COVID-19 samples.

Assay: immunoSEQ multiplex PCR; the TCRdb copy retains only in-frame clones and omits some. The sample lists tens of thousands of clones; around 81% were seen once. V gene TRBV27 combines with J gene TRBJ2-1; D might be TRBD2 (5 bases). Material: peripheral blood. The receptor was isolated from a woman aged 70-85 years with acute or convalescent COVID-19. CDR3 coding DNA: TGTGCCAGCAGTTCCGGGGATAGCTCCTACAATGAGCAGTTCTTC. Translated: CASSSGDSSYNEQFF.